This T cell receptor (beta chain) was sequenced for a study of response to subunit inactivated influenza vaccine. The study's findings and limits: There was a suggestion from the authors that each seasonal influenza vaccination recruits few new T cells.

The V gene's germline CDR1 is MGHDK and CDR2 SYGVNS. V dropped 1 base and J dropped 13; count of bases not matched to a gene: 8. This CDR3 has 13 residues. This clonotype appeared many times. The antigen is not known. Each CDR3 protein gets one entry after TCRdb re-called the RT-PCR reads with MiXCR. The data contain 500,000 or so distinct CDR3 sequences, more than 15% of them seen just once; the ten biggest clones take up roughly 3%. Sample: CD4+ T cells sorted from PBMCs, taken roughly 24 months after vaccination. The V gene is TRBV25-1, the J gene TRBJ1-2, with 8 bases matching TRBD1. This TCR derives from a man in his fifties or sixties who received an inactivated influenza vaccine. CDR3 nucleotides: TGTGCCAGCAGTGAATCGGGACAGGCTCGTTTCACCTTC. Translation: CASSESGQARFTF.